These 5 T cell receptor beta chains were all obtained from the same sample, sequenced in a study of immune evolution from preneoplasia to lung adenocarcinoma. TCRdb's table, derived via immunoSEQ multiplex PCR, lists solely in-frame clones and lacks some. Here the sample spans tens of thousands of clones, over 70% being singletons. Sequenced: FFPE invasive lung adenocarcinoma tissue. The receptors here all came from a person aged 55 to 70 with lung adenocarcinoma.

This chain connects TRBV5-1 to TRBJ2-7; 10 positions agree with TRBD2. Germline V gene sequence: CDR1 SGHRS, CDR2 YFSETQ. V lost 6 bases, J lost 2 bases, and 5 bases stayed unmatched. The CDR3 totals 14 residues. CDR3 in amino acids: CASNRAGGTYEQYF. The CDR3 nucleotides read TGCGCCAGCAACCGAGCGGGAGGGACCTACGAGCAGTACTTC.

The chain couples TRBV7-6 to TRBJ2-3; D remains ambiguous. Germline loops: CDR1 SGHVS, CDR2 FNYEAQ. V was clipped by 6 bases and J by 2 bases, with 3 bases between them. This CDR3 region has 11 residues. This chain's CDR3 is CASSLTDTQYF. In DNA form, the CDR3 reads TGTGCCAGCAGTCTCACAGATACGCAGTATTTT.

The CDR3 sequence: CATSRGRGNDYGYTF. The CDR3 DNA sequence: TGTGCCACCAGCAGAGGGAGGGGCAACGACTATGGCTACACCTTC. The chain couples TRBV15 to TRBJ1-2; the D gene is possibly TRBD1 (5 bases). This CDR3 contains 15 residues. The germline V gene encodes CDR1 LNHNV and CDR2 YYDKDF (reference sequence). V was cut by 1 base and J by 3 bases, with 12 bases left in between.

The V gene is TRBV20-1, the J gene TRBJ2-1; D call uncertain. Per germline, CDR1 DFQATT and CDR2 SNEGSKA (reference sequence). This CDR3 region has 11 residues. The V gene lost 8 bases and the J gene lost 3 bases, with 8 bases spanning the gap. The CDR3 here is CSTHLYNEQFF. Written as DNA, the CDR3 is TGCAGTACACACCTCTACAATGAGCAGTTCTTC.

This clone is medium-sized in the sample. The CDR3, as DNA: TGTGCCAGTAGTATGACAGGGATGAAGAACTATGGCTACACCTTC. Its protein product is CASSMTGMKNYGYTF. V gene TRBV19 combines with J gene TRBJ1-2, with 7 positions matching TRBD1. V trimming: 3 bases; J trimming: 2 bases; junction bases outside the gene matches: 6. The CDR3 loop spans 15 amino acids. In germline, CDR1 is LNHDA, CDR2 SQIVND (reference sequence).